This T cell receptor beta chain was sequenced for a study of blood T cell repertoires in COVID-19. Study details: The origin of the acute and convalescent COVID-19 samples was the United States, Italy and Spain. In each case, the material was cDNA or gDNA derived from T cells, B-cell-depleted T cells, or PBMCs.

Individuals drawn from about two dozen US areas were roughly 18 to 95 years old. J lost 1 base, V lost 3 bases, and 7 bases had no gene match. This CDR3 spans 17 amino acids. The germline gives CDR1 SGHTA, CDR2 FQGNSA. As originally analysed: The authors estimated nucleated cell counts from reference gene primer amplification. The table came from immunoSEQ multiplex PCR; TCRdb's copy has only in-frame clones and leaves some out. D and trimming come from the DNA, and the V and J calls and clone size come from that table. Of 150,000 to 200,000 clones detected, more than 70% appear once; the ten largest clones hold roughly 4%. Only a few counts were recorded for this clone.

V and J are TRBV7-2 and TRBJ2-1; the match to TRBD2 covers 9 bases. The sample was PBMCs or T cells enriched from blood (not recorded which). This TCR came from a woman aged 45-59 years in a cohort exposed to, infected with or recovered from COVID-19 (not recorded which). DNA for the CDR3: TGTGCCAGCAGCTTTCCCCTCGGACTAGCGTCCTACAATGAGCAGTTCTTC. It encodes CASSFPLGLASYNEQFF.